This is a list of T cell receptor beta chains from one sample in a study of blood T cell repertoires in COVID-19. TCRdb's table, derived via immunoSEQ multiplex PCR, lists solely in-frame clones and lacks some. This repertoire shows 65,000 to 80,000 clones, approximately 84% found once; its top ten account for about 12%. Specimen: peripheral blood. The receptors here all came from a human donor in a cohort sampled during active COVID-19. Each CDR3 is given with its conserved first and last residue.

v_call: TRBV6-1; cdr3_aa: CASSEIQGVQYF
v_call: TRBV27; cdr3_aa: CASSQEGRAGMNTEAFF
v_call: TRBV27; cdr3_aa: CASTPPFCPKNIQYF
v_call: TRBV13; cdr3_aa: CASSSPGRTPKEYF
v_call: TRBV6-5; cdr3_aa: CASKDRVQLYEAFF
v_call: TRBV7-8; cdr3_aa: CASSFRTGAGNQPQHF
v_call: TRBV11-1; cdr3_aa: CASSLGRIDTQYF
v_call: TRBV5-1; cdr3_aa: CASSSATGTGANVLTF
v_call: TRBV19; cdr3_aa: CASRSGTSDYGYTF
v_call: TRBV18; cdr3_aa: CASSPKNRGDEKLFF
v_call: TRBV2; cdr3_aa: CASRVQGILRGYTF
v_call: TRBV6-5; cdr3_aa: CASTVGDRSNYGYTF
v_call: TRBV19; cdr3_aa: CASSIDSGSYNEQFF
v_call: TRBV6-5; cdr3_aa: CASRSGTGGSNEQFF
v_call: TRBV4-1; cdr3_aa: CASSQAPGQTYGYTF
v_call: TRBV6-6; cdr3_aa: CASSSPSGGASETQYF
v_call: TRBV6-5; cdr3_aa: CASSFRDRADTQYF
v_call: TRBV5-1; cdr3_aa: CASSVDRSSFGYTF
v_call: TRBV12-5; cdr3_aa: CASGKGTGGYMNNQPQHF
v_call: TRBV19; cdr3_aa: CASSISRTGKETQYF
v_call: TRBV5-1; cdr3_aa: CASSLGPQGSWNEQFF
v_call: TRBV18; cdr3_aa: CASSFSTGEDEQYF
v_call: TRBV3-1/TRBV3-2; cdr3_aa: CASSQGDAGRVTKAFF
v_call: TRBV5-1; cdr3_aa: CASSQKTGDTGELFF
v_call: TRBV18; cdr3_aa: CASSPTAGAPSRTDTQYF
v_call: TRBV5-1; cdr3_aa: CASSSTSGTYNEQFF
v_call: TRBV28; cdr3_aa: CASSLRVTEAFF
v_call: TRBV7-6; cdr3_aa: CASSSITGGTGELFF
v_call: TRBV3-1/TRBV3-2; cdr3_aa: CASSQGVPGQGVGSPLHF
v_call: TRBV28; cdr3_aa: CASTLPGQGVNTIYF
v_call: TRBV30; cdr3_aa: CAWSAGLTIYEQYF
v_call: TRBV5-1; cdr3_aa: CASKRDREANTIYF
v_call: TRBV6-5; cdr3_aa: CATTAGSGLSGELFF
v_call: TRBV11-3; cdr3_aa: CASSLGAQGHGYTF
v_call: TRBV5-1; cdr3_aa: CASSEGTGEEKLFF
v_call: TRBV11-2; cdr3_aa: CASSPGGLAGHNEQFF
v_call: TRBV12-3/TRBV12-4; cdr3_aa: CASSLGVAGEQFF
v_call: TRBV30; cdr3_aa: CAWSFWNPGGTGELFF
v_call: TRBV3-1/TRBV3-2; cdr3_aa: CASSRDNLNTEAFF
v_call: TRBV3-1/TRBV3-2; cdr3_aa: CASSQDYFGNQPQHF
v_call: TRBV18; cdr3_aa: CASSPGTGSTDTQYF
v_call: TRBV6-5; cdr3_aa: CASSTGPWDYGYTF
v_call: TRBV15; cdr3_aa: CATSKAAGANYGYTF
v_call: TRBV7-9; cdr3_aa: CAAPGQGDSPLHF
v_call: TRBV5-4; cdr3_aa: CASSSPSRLAEQYF
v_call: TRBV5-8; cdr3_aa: CASSSLQAFF
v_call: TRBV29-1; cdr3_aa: CSVEAGVARNTEAFF
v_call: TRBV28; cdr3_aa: CASGRRDSLSYNEQFF
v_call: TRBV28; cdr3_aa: CASSSPAWASSSTDTQYF
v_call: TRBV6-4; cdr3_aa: CASSQNTGELFF